Presented here are 26 T cell receptor beta chains from one specimen sequenced in a study of T cells expressing NK-cell markers. Each CDR3 protein gets one entry in TCRdb, which reprocessed the 5' RACE reads and gives no DNA. The specimen's table records approximately 110,000 distinct CDR3 sequences. Sequenced input: blood T cells: a sorted CD56 or NKG2C T cell subset, CD4+ or CD8+ T cells, or bulk PBMC T cells (not recorded which). These receptors were obtained from a woman aged 18 to 69 in good health.

The CDR3 sequence is CASSYGTDTQYF. The chain recombines TRBV12-3 or TRBV12-4 with TRBJ2-3. This CDR3 contains 12 residues.

The rearrangement joins TRBV7-7 to TRBJ2-5; TCRdb returns TRBD1, unconfirmable since there is no DNA. Looked up from germline, CDR1 is SSHAT and CDR2 is FNYEAQ (reference sequence). The CDR3 extends over 18 amino acids. CDR3 protein: CASSLASWAGGHQETQYF.

The V call is TRBV27, the J call TRBJ1-2; TCRdb indicates TRBD1, and absent DNA this call remains unverified. CDR3 size: 11 residues. Germline CDR1 is MNHEY and CDR2 is SMNVEV (reference sequence). The CDR3 spells CATRGGMGYTF.

The chain combines TRBV30 with TRBJ1-1; with no DNA, the TCRdb D assignment of TRBD1 cannot be verified. The CDR3 sequence is 15 residues long. Per germline, CDR1 GTSNPN and CDR2 SVGIG (reference sequence). CDR3 loop: CAWTDNRAAHTEAFF.

The chain recombines TRBV20-1 with TRBJ2-3; TCRdb proposes TRBD1, but this gene call is untestable without DNA. Germline CDR1 is DFQATT and CDR2 is SNEGSKA (reference sequence). The CDR3 spans 13 residues. The CDR3 is CSAPTGERYTQYF.

V gene TRBV5-1 combines with J gene TRBJ2-7; TCRdb lists TRBD1, though no DNA is available to test this call. The CDR3 covers 16 residues. Germline V CDR1 and CDR2: SGHRS, YFSETQ. The CDR3 spells CASSSGTGPDFYEQYF.

The V and J genes are TRBV29-1 and TRBJ1-1. Germline CDR1 is SQVTM and CDR2 is ANQGSEA. The CDR3 totals 13 residues. The CDR3 loop is CSAAGGGITEAFF.

The chain employs TRBV14 and TRBJ1-2; the TCRdb D gene call, TRBD1, has no DNA to confirm it. Germline V gives CDR1 SGHDN, CDR2 FVKESK. The CDR3 covers 13 residues. CDR3 loop: CASSLGTVYGYTF.

The chain is built from TRBV21-1 and TRBJ2-3; TCRdb proposes TRBD1, but this gene call is untestable without DNA. TRBV21-1 is a known pseudogene. This CDR3 comprises 18 residues. CDR3 in amino acids: CASSKEFRRGQGMHTQYF.

This chain links TRBV4-3 with TRBJ2-1. Germline V gene data show CDR1 as LGHNA and CDR2 as YSLEER. The CDR3 extends over 15 amino acids. The CDR3 loop is CASSPLLSSYNEQFF.

The chain uses TRBV6-5 and TRBJ2-1. Germline-derived CDR1 and CDR2 are MNHEY and SVGAGI. The CDR3 length is 13 residues. The chain's CDR3 is CASSYRGVHEQFF.

The chain links TRBV6-5 to TRBJ2-7; TCRdb's D gene call, TRBD1, goes unchecked for lack of DNA. The CDR3 is 15 residues long. Per germline, CDR1 MNHEY and CDR2 SVGAGI. The CDR3 is CASSYEGGITYEQYF.

The gene calls are TRBV2 and TRBJ2-5; lacking DNA, the TRBD1 call made by TCRdb goes unchecked. CDR1 and CDR2 from the germline V gene are SNHLY and FYNNEI. This CDR3 contains 16 residues. The CDR3 is CASSDGTGGYQETQYF.

The chain combines TRBV11-2 with TRBJ2-1; TCRdb indicates TRBD2, and absent DNA this call remains unverified. This CDR3 spans 15 amino acids. Germline loops: CDR1 SGHAT, CDR2 FQNNGV. CDR3: CASSFSGKTYNEQFF.

The chain uses TRBV4-2 and TRBJ2-1; with no DNA, the TCRdb D assignment of TRBD1 cannot be verified. This CDR3 is built from 16 residues. Germline CDR1 LGHNA, CDR2 YNFKEQ. The CDR3 loop reads CATGDDAVGSYNEQFF.

This chain links TRBV7-9 with TRBJ1-5. The germline V gene encodes CDR1 SEHNR and CDR2 FQNEAQ (reference sequence). The CDR3 totals 12 residues. The CDR3 sequence is CASSLGRQPQHF. Supplemented by reference TRBV7-9 and TRBJ1-5, the full variable domain reads DTGVSQNPRHKITKRGQNVTFRCDPISEHNRLYWYRQTLGQGPEFLTYFQNEAQLEKSRLLSDRFSAERPKGSFSTLEIQRTEQGDSAMYLCASSLGRQPQHFGDGTRLSIL.

The CDR3: CASSLTLSNEQFF. V and J are TRBV7-2 and TRBJ2-1. This CDR3 has 13 residues. From germline, CDR1 is SGHTA and CDR2 FQGNSA.

The chain links TRBV6-5 to TRBJ2-3; TCRdb returns TRBD1, unconfirmable since there is no DNA. This CDR3 spans 18 amino acids. CDR1 is MNHEY and CDR2 is SVGAGI in the germline V gene. CDR3 sequence reads: CASSYPRDRGFSTDTQYF.

J is TRBJ2-6 and V is TRBV9. CDR3 length equals 13 residues. Germline lookup yields CDR1 SGDLS and CDR2 YYNGEE. The chain's CDR3 is CASSVGGANVLTF.

The chain carries TRBV10-3 and TRBJ2-2. The CDR3 length is 14 residues. In germline, CDR1 is ENHRY, CDR2 SYGVKD. CDR3 region: CAITETENTGELFF.

This chain uses TRBV27 with TRBJ1-2. Germline CDR1 MNHEY, CDR2 SMNVEV (reference sequence). The CDR3 length is 13 residues. Here the CDR3 reads CASSFLGMDGYTF.

The CDR3 loop reads CASSSGTGGNSPLHF. The V gene is TRBV12-3 or TRBV12-4, the J gene TRBJ1-6; without DNA, the TCRdb call of TRBD1 cannot be checked. This CDR3 has 15 residues.

The rearrangement links TRBV6-4 to TRBJ2-3; absent DNA, TCRdb's TRBD2 call cannot be checked. This CDR3 is built from 14 residues. Germline lookup yields CDR1 MRHNA and CDR2 SNTAGT. Here the CDR3 reads CASSESPFTDTQYF.

The chain links TRBV6-1 to TRBJ2-7; no DNA is available, so the TRBD1 call from TCRdb remains unchecked. This CDR3 region has 13 residues. Germline V gene data show CDR1 as MNHNS and CDR2 as SASEGT. CDR3 residues: CASSETGTEGQYF.

This chain links TRBV4-3 with TRBJ1-1. CDR3 length: 17 residues. CDR1 and CDR2 from the germline V gene are LGHNA and YSLEER. The CDR3 region is CASSQDRQGGIRTEAFF.

The V gene is TRBV27, the J gene TRBJ2-7; TCRdb names TRBD2, which stays unverified in the absence of DNA. The length of the CDR3 is 15 residues. Germline V gene sequence: CDR1 MNHEY, CDR2 SMNVEV (reference sequence). CDR3 sequence reads: CASSLGTSGSSEQYF.